In this sample, the clone carrying this T cell receptor (beta chain) turned up a few times. Assay: immunoSEQ multiplex PCR; the TCRdb copy retains only in-frame clones and omits some. This table has over 20,000 clones, 85% to 95% appearing once. This CDR3 region has 12 residues. Germline-derived CDR1 and CDR2 are SNHLY and FYNNEI. Trimming removed 7 bases from V and 11 bases from J, with 17 bases in between. About 95% CD4+ purity was typical by flow cytometry. This specimen belongs to a study of untreated major depressive disorder. This sequence originates from a man under 40 in good health. The chain uses TRBV2 and TRBJ1-2; D is ambiguous. The source material was CD4+ T cells from PBMCs. This CDR3 is CASNTSPIGYTF. CDR3 bases: TGTGCCAGCAACACTAGCCCAATAGGTTACACCTTC.